The rows below give T cell receptor beta chains drawn from one sample of a study of blood T cell repertoires in COVID-19. Libraries were prepared by immunoSEQ multiplex PCR; TCRdb keeps only in-frame clonotypes and omits some of them. There are 200,000 to 250,000 clones in the sample; 85% to 90% occur only once, and around 1% lies in the top ten. The sample taken for sequencing was PBMCs or T cells enriched from blood (not recorded which). Receptors were obtained from a man aged 50-60 years who had been exposed to COVID-19. The CDR3 runs from the conserved cysteine through the conserved F or W. D genes are given only for firm matches. Expanded clones get a size class; other rows say once, few or many, or leave the size out.

clone size	D gene	J gene	V gene	CDR3 protein	CDR3 DNA
NA	NA	TRBJ2-2	TRBV2	CASSFFRQAKEPGELFF	TGTGCCAGCAGTTTTTTTCGGCAGGCCAAGGAACCGGGGGAGCTGTTTTTT
NA	TRBD1	TRBJ2-1	TRBV29-1	CSVDPGTGTYNEQFF	TGCAGCGTTGATCCCGGGACAGGGACATACAATGAGCAGTTCTTC
NA	NA	TRBJ2-1	TRBV5-4	CASSRAGETYNEQFF	TGTGCCAGCAGCAGGGCAGGGGAAACCTACAATGAGCAGTTCTTC
NA	NA	TRBJ2-6	TRBV6-4	CASSDTGANVLTF	TGTGCCAGCAGTGACACAGGGGCCAACGTCCTGACTTTC
NA	TRBD1	TRBJ2-7	TRBV28	CASTFRGDRSYEQYF	TGTGCCAGCACTTTCAGGGGGGACAGGAGCTACGAGCAGTACTTC
NA	NA	TRBJ1-2	TRBV2	CASNRVYGYTF	TGTGCCAGCAACCGGGTCTATGGCTACACCTTC
NA	NA	TRBJ2-2	TRBV19	CASSLIQTGELFF	TGTGCCAGTAGCTTGATACAGACCGGGGAGCTGTTTTTT
NA	TRBD1	TRBJ2-1	TRBV5-1	CASNTGTGVPSWKNEQFF	TGCGCCAGCAACACCGGGACAGGGGTTCCCAGCTGGAAGAATGAGCAGTTCTTC
few	NA	TRBJ1-2	TRBV29-1	CSVEASTDGYTF	TGCAGCGTTGAAGCCTCCACTGATGGCTACACCTTC
NA	NA	TRBJ1-1	TRBV11-3	CASSLRGAQATEAFF	TGTGCCAGCAGCTTACGGGGGGCGCAGGCCACTGAAGCTTTCTTT
few	NA	TRBJ2-3	TRBV6-5	CASSNPVPDTQYF	TGTGCCAGCAGCAACCCGGTCCCAGATACGCAGTATTTT
NA	NA	TRBJ1-1	TRBV5-1	CASSLDQYRAFF	TGCGCCAGCAGCTTGGATCAGTATCGAGCTTTCTTT
NA	NA	TRBJ1-3	TRBV5-8	CASSFTGHDGNTIYF	TGTGCCAGCAGCTTTACAGGGCATGATGGAAACACCATATATTTT
NA	TRBD2	TRBJ2-1	TRBV5-4	CASSSGGGGPYNEQFF	TGTGCCAGCAGCTCGGGAGGCGGGGGGCCCTACAATGAGCAGTTCTTC
NA	NA	TRBJ1-1	TRBV27	CASGLRGNTEAFF	TGTGCCAGCGGGTTGCGGGGTAACACTGAAGCTTTCTTT
NA	TRBD2	TRBJ2-1	TRBV11-2	CASSLMGAGGLDEQFF	TGTGCCAGCAGCTTAATGGGTGCGGGGGGATTGGATGAGCAGTTCTTC
NA	NA	TRBJ1-1	TRBV19	CASSTHRVRGTEAFF	TGTGCCAGTAGTACCCACAGGGTTAGAGGTACTGAAGCTTTCTTT
NA	TRBD2	TRBJ2-2	TRBV30	CAWRGGLAGDGELFF	TGTGCCTGGAGGGGAGGACTAGCGGGAGACGGGGAGCTGTTTTTT
NA	NA	TRBJ1-1	TRBV21-1	CASSSSGDNCGFDTEAFF	TGTGCCAGCAGCTCGAGCGGGGATAATTGCGGGTTCGACACTGAAGCTTTCTTT
NA	NA	TRBJ1-6	TRBV4-1	CASSREGRVSPLHF	TGCGCCAGCAGCCGGGAAGGGCGGGTTTCACCCCTCCACTTT
NA	NA	TRBJ1-5	TRBV19	CASSIAGGADQPQHF	TGTGCCAGTAGTATAGCCGGCGGGGCTGATCAGCCCCAGCATTTT
NA	TRBD1	TRBJ2-7	TRBV30	CAWGTGRSYEQYF	TGTGCCTGGGGGACAGGGAGGAGCTACGAGCAGTACTTC
NA	TRBD1	TRBJ1-2	TRBV30	CAWSVSLTGAGYTF	TGTGCCTGGAGTGTATCTCTGACAGGGGCCGGCTACACCTTC
once	TRBD2	TRBJ2-3	TRBV4-1	CASSPWTSGADTQYF	TGCGCCAGCAGCCCTTGGACTAGTGGTGCAGATACGCAGTATTTT
few	TRBD2	TRBJ2-5	TRBV11-3	CASSFLRTSGRYTQETQYF	TGTGCCAGCAGCTTCCTTAGGACTAGCGGGAGGTATACCCAAGAGACCCAGTACTTC
NA	TRBD2	TRBJ2-3	TRBV10-3	CAISESGRAGGTDTQYF	TGTGCCATCAGTGAGTCTGGGAGGGCCGGCGGCACAGATACGCAGTATTTT
NA	NA	TRBJ1-1	TRBV7-9	CASSLALGANTEAFF	TGTGCCAGCAGCTTAGCGCTAGGCGCGAACACTGAAGCTTTCTTT
NA	TRBD2	TRBJ2-1	TRBV18	CASSPTSGSNEQFF	TGTGCCAGCTCACCGACTAGCGGGAGCAATGAGCAGTTCTTC
NA	NA	TRBJ1-2	TRBV28	CASSLRGSYGYTF	TGTGCCAGCAGTTTAAGGGGTAGCTATGGCTACACCTTC
NA	NA	TRBJ1-2	TRBV12-3/TRBV12-4	CASSSSGYGYTF	TGTGCCAGCAGTTCCTCGGGCTATGGCTACACCTTC
NA	TRBD2	TRBJ2-1	TRBV4-2	CASRRGGSPYNEQFF	TGTGCCAGCAGGAGGGGCGGGAGTCCCTACAATGAGCAGTTCTTC
NA	NA	TRBJ1-2	TRBV6-5	CASSFDSYGYTF	TGTGCCAGCAGTTTCGACAGTTATGGCTACACCTTC
NA	NA	TRBJ2-5	TRBV3-1/TRBV3-2	CASSQYMETQYF	TGTGCCAGCAGCCAATATATGGAGACCCAGTACTTC
NA	NA	TRBJ1-3	TRBV29-1	CSVGGWGNTIYF	TGCAGCGTCGGAGGGTGGGGAAACACCATATATTTT
NA	TRBD1	TRBJ2-1	TRBV6-5	CASSYGDRGRPEQFF	TGTGCCAGCAGTTACGGGGACAGGGGGCGTCCTGAGCAGTTCTTC
NA	NA	TRBJ1-1	TRBV27	CASSLREDTEAFF	TGTGCCAGCAGTTTAAGGGAGGACACTGAAGCTTTCTTT
NA	NA	TRBJ1-1	TRBV6-6	CASSSTRVGTEAFF	TGTGCCAGCAGTTCCACTAGGGTCGGCACTGAAGCTTTCTTT
once	TRBD1	TRBJ1-4	TRBV28	CASNPGGATNEKLFF	TGTGCCAGCAACCCAGGGGGAGCAACTAATGAAAAACTGTTTTTT
NA	TRBD1	TRBJ2-6	TRBV6-5	CASTGGAGANVLTF	TGTGCCAGCACAGGGGGCGCCGGGGCCAACGTCCTGACTTTC
NA	NA	TRBJ1-6	TRBV7-9	CASSHERKGPNSPLHF	TGTGCCAGCAGCCATGAGCGTAAAGGCCCTAATTCACCCCTCCACTTT
NA	NA	TRBJ2-1	TRBV19	CASSIVAEIYNEQFF	TGTGCCAGTAGTATAGTGGCGGAAATTTACAATGAGCAGTTCTTC
NA	TRBD1	TRBJ1-2	TRBV2	CASSTDRGDPANYGYTF	TGTGCCAGCAGTACCGACAGGGGCGATCCAGCTAACTATGGCTACACCTTC
NA	TRBD2	TRBJ2-3	TRBV4-1	CASSQDSGSWGDTQYF	TGCGCCAGCAGCCAAGATAGCGGGTCTTGGGGAGATACGCAGTATTTT
NA	NA	TRBJ1-1	TRBV29-1	CSVDPSNEGTEAFF	TGCAGCGTTGACCCCAGTAACGAGGGCACTGAAGCTTTCTTT
NA	NA	TRBJ2-1	TRBV29-1	CSVRRQQQFF	TGCAGCGTACGAAGACAGCAGCAGTTCTTC